This T cell receptor (beta chain) stems from a study of T cells in Graves' hyperthyroidism and ophthalmopathy. Study-level results: Most clonotypes expanded in the thyroid (above 0.001) were also present in blood.

This clonotype has ten or more counts. Its antigen is undetermined. Unmatched junction bases numbered 7, after V lost 3 bases and J lost 0 bases. CDR3 length: 16 residues. Germline-derived CDR1 and CDR2 are SGHNT and YENEEA. The cohort's ophthalmopathy patients, a group with duration under 3 months, had a Clinical Activity Score of at least 3 and a NOSPECS grade of at least 4. Patients were excluded because of uncontrolled infection, other autoimmune disease, pregnancy or lactation. Diagnoses were made from clinical symptoms, serum measures (thyroxine and TRAb), thyroid ultrasound and orbital computed tomography. The CDR3 regions of TCR beta were amplified from RNA transcripts. The HTBI primer set served for first-round RT-PCR of the TCR CDR3. Each CDR3 protein gets one entry after TCRdb re-called the multiplex PCR reads with MiXCR. Here the sample spans 500,000 to 650,000 distinct CDR3 sequences, around 13% being singletons.

This clonotype was obtained from a woman between 45 and 65 years old with Graves' ophthalmopathy. The sequenced material came from blood. V usage is TRBV11-3 and J usage is TRBJ1-2, with 7 bases aligning to TRBD1. CDR3 sequence: CASSLGPGQPNYGYTF. The DNA of the CDR3 is TGTGCCAGCAGCTTGGGGCCGGGACAGCCTAACTATGGCTACACCTTC.